This T cell receptor (beta chain) is drawn from a study of naive and memory T cell subsets. Study-level findings and limits: The RNA method is potentially sensitive to activation and differentiation changes.

Amplification of ligated cDNA took four PCR rounds with SP2 and nested alpha and beta constant primers. For blood and skin samples, reverse transcription used TCR alpha and beta constant primers. TCRdb processed the 5' RACE reads anew with MiXCR; each CDR3 protein has one entry. The repertoire includes tens of thousands of distinct CDR3 sequences, 6% to 8% of them detected once, and 9.8% sits in the top ten. Regarding this clonotype: The target antigen is unknown.

An oligonucleotide containing a UMI was ligated to the 3' end of TCR cDNA. V lost 6 bases and J 5 bases, leaving 17 bases between the germline ends. This CDR3 is built from 15 residues. This TCR was recovered from a female donor in good health. The chain links TRBV12-3 or TRBV12-4 to TRBJ1-5, with D unclear. CDR3 DNA sequence: TGTGCCAGCAGACCTATCGGAGGGTCTGATCAGCCCCAGCATTTT. Residues: CASRPIGGSDQPQHF.